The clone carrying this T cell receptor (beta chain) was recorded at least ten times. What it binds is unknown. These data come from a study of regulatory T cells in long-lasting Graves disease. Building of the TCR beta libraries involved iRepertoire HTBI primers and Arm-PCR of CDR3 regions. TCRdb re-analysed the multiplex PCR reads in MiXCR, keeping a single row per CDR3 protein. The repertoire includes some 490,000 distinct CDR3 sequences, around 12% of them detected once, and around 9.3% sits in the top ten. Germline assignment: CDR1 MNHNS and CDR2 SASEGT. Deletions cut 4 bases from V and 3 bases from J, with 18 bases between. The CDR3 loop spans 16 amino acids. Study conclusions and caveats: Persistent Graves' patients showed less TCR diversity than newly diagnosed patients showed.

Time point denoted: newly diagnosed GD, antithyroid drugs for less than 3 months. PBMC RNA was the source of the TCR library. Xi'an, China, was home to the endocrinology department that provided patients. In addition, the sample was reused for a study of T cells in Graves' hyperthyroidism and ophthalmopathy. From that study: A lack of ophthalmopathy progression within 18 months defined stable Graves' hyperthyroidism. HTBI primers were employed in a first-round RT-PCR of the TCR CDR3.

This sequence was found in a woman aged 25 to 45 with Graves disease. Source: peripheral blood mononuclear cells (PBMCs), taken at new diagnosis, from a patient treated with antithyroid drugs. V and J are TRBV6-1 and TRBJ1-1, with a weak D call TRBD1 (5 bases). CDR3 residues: CASSAPMGVGDTEAFF. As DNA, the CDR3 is TGTGCCAGCAGTGCTCCGATGGGGGTGGGGGACACTGAAGCTTTCTTT.